The sequence of this TCR beta chain was determined in a study of T cell changes during pregnancy in multiple sclerosis. This CDR3 has 14 amino acids. Trimming removed 2 bases at V and 3 bases at J, with 11 bases between. CDR1 and CDR2 from the germline V gene are SGHTA and FQGNSA. Repertoires were generated with immunoSEQ multiplex PCR, while TCRdb's copy carries only in-frame clones and drops some. The sample shows tens of thousands of clones, around 92% of them seen only once. The rearrangement joins TRBV7-2 to TRBJ2-7; tentative D call: TRBD1 (5 bases). The clonotype was recovered from a female donor in good health, enrolled as a control in a pregnancy study. The sample consisted of peripheral blood, taken in the third trimester of pregnancy. CDR3 amino acids: CASSLFLGVYEQYF. For the CDR3, the DNA is TGTGCCAGCAGCTTATTTCTAGGGGTCTACGAGCAGTACTTC.